This T cell receptor beta chain was identified in a study of cytomegalovirus exposure and HLA in healthy donors. Germline V gene lookup returns CDR1 SGHRS and CDR2 YFSETQ. The CDR3 contains 15 residues. Trimming took 3 bases from V and 8 from J; bases not matched to a gene: 11. It was with 60 Vbeta and 13 Jbeta primers that the PCR ran. TCRdb's copy holds only in-frame clones and misses some; the assay was immunoSEQ multiplex PCR. The sample contains 73,000 or so clones, around 76% of which appear only once. Broader study findings: Later analysis demonstrated an association between a missense DCLRE1C variant and TCR beta V- and J-gene trimming.

In regard to this clone: Its specificity is unknown.

Material: PBMCs. This clonotype was obtained from a man aged 50 to 60 in good health and CMV-seronegative. The chain recombines TRBV5-1 with TRBJ1-2; 9 nucleotides agree with TRBD1. The CDR3 coding sequence is TGCGCCAGCAGCTCCACAGGGGGCCCGTCGGAGGGCTACACCTTC. Its translation is CASSSTGGPSEGYTF.